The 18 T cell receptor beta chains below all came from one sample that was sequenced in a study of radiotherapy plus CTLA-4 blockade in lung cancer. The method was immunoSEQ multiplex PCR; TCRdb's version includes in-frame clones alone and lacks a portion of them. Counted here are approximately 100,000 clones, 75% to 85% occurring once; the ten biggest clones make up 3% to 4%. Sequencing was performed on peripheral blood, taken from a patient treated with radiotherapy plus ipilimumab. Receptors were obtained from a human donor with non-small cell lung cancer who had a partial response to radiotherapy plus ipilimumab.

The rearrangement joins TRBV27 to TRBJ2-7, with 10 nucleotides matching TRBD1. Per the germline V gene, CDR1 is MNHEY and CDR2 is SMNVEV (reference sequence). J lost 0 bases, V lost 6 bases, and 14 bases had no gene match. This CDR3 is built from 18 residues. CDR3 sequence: CASRGPGTGATSSYEQYF. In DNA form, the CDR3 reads TGTGCCAGCAGAGGTCCCGGGACAGGGGCGACCAGCTCCTACGAGCAGTACTTC.

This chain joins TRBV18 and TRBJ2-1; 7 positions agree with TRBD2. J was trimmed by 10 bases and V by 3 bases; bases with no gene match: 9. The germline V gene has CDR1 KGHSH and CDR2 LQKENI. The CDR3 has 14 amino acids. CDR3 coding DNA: TGTGCCAGCTCACCGAACGGAGCGGGACGGGAGCAGTTCTTC. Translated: CASSPNGAGREQFF. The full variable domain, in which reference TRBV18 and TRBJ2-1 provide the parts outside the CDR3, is NAGVMQNPRHLVRRRGQEARLRCSPMKGHSHVYWYRQLPEEGLKFMVYLQKENIIDESGMPKERFSAEFPKEGPSILRIQQVVRGDSAAYFCASSPNGAGREQFFGPGTRLTVL.

The CDR3 loop reads CASSIGSGIGNEQFF. As DNA, the CDR3 is TGTGCCAGTAGTATAGGAAGCGGGATTGGCAATGAGCAGTTCTTC. The V and J genes are TRBV19 and TRBJ2-1, with 7 bases that match TRBD2. The CDR3 contains 15 residues. Germline CDR1 and CDR2: LNHDA and SQIVND (reference sequence). The ends lost 1 base at V and 6 bases at J; junction bases unmatched: 6.

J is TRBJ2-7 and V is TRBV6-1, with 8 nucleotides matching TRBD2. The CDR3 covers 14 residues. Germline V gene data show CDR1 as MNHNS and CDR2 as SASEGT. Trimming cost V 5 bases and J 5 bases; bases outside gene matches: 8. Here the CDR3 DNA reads TGTGCCAGCAGTTCCCGGGGGGGGCTGGACGAGCAGTACTTC. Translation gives CASSSRGGLDEQYF.

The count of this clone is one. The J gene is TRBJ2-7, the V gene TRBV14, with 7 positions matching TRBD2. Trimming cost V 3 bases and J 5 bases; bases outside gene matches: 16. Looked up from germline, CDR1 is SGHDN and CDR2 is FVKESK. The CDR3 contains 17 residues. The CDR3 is CASSHTLFGGGGDEQYF. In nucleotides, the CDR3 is TGTGCCAGCAGCCATACCCTCTTCGGCGGGGGAGGGGACGAGCAGTACTTC.

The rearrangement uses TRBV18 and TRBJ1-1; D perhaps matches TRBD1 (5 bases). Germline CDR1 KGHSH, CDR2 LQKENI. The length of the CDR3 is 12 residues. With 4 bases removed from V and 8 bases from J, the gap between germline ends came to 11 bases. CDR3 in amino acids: CASSLQGKEAFF. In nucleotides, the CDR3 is TGTGCCAGCTCACTCCAGGGTAAAGAAGCTTTCTTT.

The CDR3 sequence is CASSEATVSNQPQHF. As DNA, the CDR3 is TGCGCCAGCAGTGAGGCCACAGTCTCTAATCAGCCCCAGCATTTT. This chain joins TRBV10-2 and TRBJ1-5; D is uncertain. Germline V gene sequence: CDR1 WSHSY, CDR2 SAAADI. The V and J ends lost 2 bases and 4 bases respectively, with 12 bases between them. The CDR3 has 15 amino acids.

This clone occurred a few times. CDR3 sequence reads: CASSFDRRLDTIYF. DNA for the CDR3: TGTGCCAGCAGCTTCGACAGGCGTTTGGACACCATATATTTT. The rearrangement joins TRBV7-9 to TRBJ1-3; tentative D call: TRBD1 (6 bases). The germline V gene has CDR1 SEHNR and CDR2 FQNEAQ (reference sequence). Trimming shortened V by 3 bases and J by 8 bases, and 14 bases separated the two germline ends. CDR3 length: 14 residues. Supplemented by reference TRBV7-9 and TRBJ1-3, the full variable domain reads DTGVSQNPRHKITKRGQNVTFRCDPISEHNRLYWYRQTLGQGPEFLTYFQNEAQLEKSRLLSDRFSAERPKGSFSTLEIQRTEQGDSAMYLCASSFDRRLDTIYFGEGSWLTVV.

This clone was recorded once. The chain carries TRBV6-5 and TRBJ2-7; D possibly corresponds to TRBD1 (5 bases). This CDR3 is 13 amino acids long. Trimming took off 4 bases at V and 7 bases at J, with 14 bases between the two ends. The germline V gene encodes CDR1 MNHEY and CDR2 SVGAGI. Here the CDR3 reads CASSSPGRGEQYF. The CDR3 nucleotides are TGTGCCAGCAGTTCCCCGGGTAGGGGAGAGCAGTACTTC.

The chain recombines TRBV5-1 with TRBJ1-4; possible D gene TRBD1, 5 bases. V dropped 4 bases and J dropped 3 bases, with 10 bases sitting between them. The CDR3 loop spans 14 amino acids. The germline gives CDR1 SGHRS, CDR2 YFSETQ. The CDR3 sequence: CASSQGTPNEKLFF. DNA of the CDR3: TGCGCCAGCAGCCAGGGAACCCCTAATGAAAAACTGTTTTTT.

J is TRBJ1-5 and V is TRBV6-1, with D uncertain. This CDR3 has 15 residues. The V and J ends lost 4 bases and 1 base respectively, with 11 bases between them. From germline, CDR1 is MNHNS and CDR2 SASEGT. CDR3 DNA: TGTGCCAGCAGTGTCCTTGGGCAGAGCAATCAGCCCCAGCATTTT. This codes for CASSVLGQSNQPQHF.

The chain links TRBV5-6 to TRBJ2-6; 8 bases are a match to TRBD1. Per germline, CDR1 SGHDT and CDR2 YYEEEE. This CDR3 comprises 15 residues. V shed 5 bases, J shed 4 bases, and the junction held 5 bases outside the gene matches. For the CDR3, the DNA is TGTGCCAGCAGGGTGCAGGGGGCAGGGGCCAACGTCCTGACTTTC. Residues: CASRVQGAGANVLTF.

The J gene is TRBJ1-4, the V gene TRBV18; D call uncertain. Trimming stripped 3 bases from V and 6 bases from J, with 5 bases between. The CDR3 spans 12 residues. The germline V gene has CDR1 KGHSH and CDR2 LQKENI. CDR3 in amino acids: CASSPGDEKLFF. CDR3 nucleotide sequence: TGTGCCAGCTCACCGGGCGATGAAAAACTGTTTTTT. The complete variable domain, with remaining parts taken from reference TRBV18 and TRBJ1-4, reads NAGVMQNPRHLVRRRGQEARLRCSPMKGHSHVYWYRQLPEEGLKFMVYLQKENIIDESGMPKERFSAEFPKEGPSILRIQQVVRGDSAAYFCASSPGDEKLFFGSGTQLSVL.

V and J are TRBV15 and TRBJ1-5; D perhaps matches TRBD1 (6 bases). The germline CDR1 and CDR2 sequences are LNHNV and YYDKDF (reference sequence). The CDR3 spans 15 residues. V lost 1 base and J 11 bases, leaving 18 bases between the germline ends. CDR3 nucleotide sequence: TGTGCCACCAGCAGAGCACTGACAGGTCCTCTAGCCCAGCATTTT. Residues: CATSRALTGPLAQHF.

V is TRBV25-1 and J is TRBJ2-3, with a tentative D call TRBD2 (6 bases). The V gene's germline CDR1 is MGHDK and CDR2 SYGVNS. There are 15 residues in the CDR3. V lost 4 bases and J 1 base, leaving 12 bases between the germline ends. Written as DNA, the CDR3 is TGTGCCAGCAGTGGGGCTAGCGCAGGCACAGATACGCAGTATTTT. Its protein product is CASSGASAGTDTQYF.

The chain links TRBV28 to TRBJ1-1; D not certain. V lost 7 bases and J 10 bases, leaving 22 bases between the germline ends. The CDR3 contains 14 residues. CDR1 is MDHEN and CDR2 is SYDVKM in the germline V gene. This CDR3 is CASTPDPTPRGAFF. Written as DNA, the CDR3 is TGTGCCAGCACCCCAGACCCAACCCCCCGGGGAGCTTTCTTT.

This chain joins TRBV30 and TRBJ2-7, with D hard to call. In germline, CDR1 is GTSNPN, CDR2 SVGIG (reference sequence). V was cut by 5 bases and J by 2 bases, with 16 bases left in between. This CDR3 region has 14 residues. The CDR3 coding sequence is TGTGCCTGGGGAAAAACTACTTGGCCCTACGAGCAGTACTTC. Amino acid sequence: CAWGKTTWPYEQYF.

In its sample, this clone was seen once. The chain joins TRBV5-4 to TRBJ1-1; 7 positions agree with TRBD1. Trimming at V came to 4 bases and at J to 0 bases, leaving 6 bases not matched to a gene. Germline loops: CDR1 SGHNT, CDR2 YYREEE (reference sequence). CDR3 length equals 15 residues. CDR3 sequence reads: CASSAQQGMNTEAFF. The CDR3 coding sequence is TGTGCCAGCAGCGCACAACAGGGGATGAACACTGAAGCTTTCTTT.